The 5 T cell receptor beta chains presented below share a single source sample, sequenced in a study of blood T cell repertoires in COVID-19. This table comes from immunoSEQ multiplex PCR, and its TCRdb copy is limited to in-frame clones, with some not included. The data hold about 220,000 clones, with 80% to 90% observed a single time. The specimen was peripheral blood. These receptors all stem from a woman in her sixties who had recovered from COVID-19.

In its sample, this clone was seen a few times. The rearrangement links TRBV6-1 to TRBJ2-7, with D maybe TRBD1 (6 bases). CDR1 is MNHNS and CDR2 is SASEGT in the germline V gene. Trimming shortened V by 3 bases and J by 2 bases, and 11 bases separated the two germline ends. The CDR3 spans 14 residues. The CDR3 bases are TGTGCCAGCAGTGACCGCAGGGGCACCTACGAGCAGTACTTC. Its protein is CASSDRRGTYEQYF.

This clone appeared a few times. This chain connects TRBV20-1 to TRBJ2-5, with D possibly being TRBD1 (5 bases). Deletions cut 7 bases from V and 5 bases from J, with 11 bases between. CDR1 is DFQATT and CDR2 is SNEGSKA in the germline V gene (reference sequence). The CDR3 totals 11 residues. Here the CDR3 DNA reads TGCAGTGGGACATTAGAGGAGACCCAGTACTTC. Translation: CSGTLEETQYF.

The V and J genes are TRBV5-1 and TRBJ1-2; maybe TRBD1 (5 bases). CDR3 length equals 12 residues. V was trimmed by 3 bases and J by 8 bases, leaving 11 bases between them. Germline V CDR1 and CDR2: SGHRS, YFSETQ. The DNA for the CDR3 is TGCGCCAGCAGCTCATCACAGGAAGGCTACACCTTC. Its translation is CASSSSQEGYTF. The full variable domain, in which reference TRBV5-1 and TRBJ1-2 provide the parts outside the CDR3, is KAGVTQTPRYLIKTRGQQVTLSCSPISGHRSVSWYQQTPGQGLQFLFEYFSETQRNKGNFPGRFSGRQFSNSRSEMNVSTLELGDSALYLCASSSSQEGYTFGSGTRLTVV.

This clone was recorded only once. The CDR3 loop reads CASSLRGGEPTIYF. DNA for the CDR3: TGTGCCAGCAGCTTGAGGGGAGGGGAGCCCACCATATATTTT. The chain joins TRBV5-6 to TRBJ1-3, with D possibly matching TRBD1 (5 bases). In germline, CDR1 is SGHDT, CDR2 YYEEEE. With 1 base removed from V and 9 bases from J, the gap between germline ends came to 14 bases. The CDR3 consists of 14 residues.

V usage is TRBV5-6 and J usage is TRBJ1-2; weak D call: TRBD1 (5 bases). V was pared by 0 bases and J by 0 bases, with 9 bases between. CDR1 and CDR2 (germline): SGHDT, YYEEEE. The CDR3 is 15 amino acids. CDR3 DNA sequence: TGTGCCAGCAGCTTGGTTACAGGCTCTAACTATGGCTACACCTTC. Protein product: CASSLVTGSNYGYTF.